This TCR beta chain appears in the sequencing data of a study of regulatory T cells in long-lasting Graves disease. Arm-PCR of CDR3 regions and iRepertoire HTBI primers were the basis on which TCR beta libraries were built. TCRdb ran MiXCR on the multiplex PCR reads and lists one entry per CDR3 protein. The sample includes around 400,000 distinct CDR3 sequences, 23% of them seen just once. Regarding time point: persistent/refractory GD, antithyroid drugs over 5 years with positive TRAb. Preparation of the TCR library used RNA extracted from PBMCs. Germline V CDR1 and CDR2: MNHEY, SVGAGI. Trimming shortened V by 0 bases and J by 2 bases, and 16 bases separated the two germline ends. The CDR3 is made up of 17 amino acids.

The chain employs TRBV6-5 and TRBJ1-2; tentative D call: TRBD1 (6 bases). Sequenced here: peripheral blood mononuclear cells (PBMCs), sampled when the disease was refractory, from a patient treated with antithyroid drugs. This clonotype was obtained from a female donor with Graves disease. CDR3 residues: CASSYSNRPDRNYGYTF. CDR3 in DNA: TGTGCCAGCAGTTACTCGAATCGTCCCGACAGGAACTATGGCTACACCTTC.